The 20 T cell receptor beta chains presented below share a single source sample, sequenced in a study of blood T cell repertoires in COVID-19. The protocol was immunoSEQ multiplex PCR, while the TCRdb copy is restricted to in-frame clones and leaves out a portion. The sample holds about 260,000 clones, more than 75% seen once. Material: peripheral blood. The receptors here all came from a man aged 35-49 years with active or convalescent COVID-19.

This CDR3 is CASSAGTGRIGYTF. Written as DNA, the CDR3 is TGTGCCAGCAGCGCCGGGACTGGGAGGATCGGCTACACCTTC. V and J are TRBV13 and TRBJ1-2, with D possibly matching TRBD1 (5 bases). Per the germline V gene, CDR1 is PRHDT and CDR2 is FYEKMQ (reference sequence). Deletions cut 5 bases from V and 8 bases from J, with 18 bases between. The CDR3 is 14 amino acids.

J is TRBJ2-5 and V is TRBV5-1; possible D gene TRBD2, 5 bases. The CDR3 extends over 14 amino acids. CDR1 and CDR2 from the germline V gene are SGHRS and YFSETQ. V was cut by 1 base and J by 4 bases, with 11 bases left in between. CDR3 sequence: CASSLIGVGETQYF. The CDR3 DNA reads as TGCGCCAGCAGCTTGATCGGGGTTGGAGAGACCCAGTACTTC.

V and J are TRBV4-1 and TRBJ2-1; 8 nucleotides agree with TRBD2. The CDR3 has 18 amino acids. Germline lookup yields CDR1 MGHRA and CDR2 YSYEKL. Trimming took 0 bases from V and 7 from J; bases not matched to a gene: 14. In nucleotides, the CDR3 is TGCGCCAGCAGCCAAGATCAATCGGGAGGGCTAACCTGGAATGAGCAGTTCTTC. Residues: CASSQDQSGGLTWNEQFF.

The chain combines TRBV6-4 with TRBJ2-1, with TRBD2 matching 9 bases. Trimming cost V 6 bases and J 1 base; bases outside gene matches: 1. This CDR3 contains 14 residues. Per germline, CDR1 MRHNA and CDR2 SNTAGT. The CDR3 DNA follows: TGTGCCAGCAGCGCGGGGGGGTCCTACAATGAGCAGTTCTTC. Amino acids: CASSAGGSYNEQFF.

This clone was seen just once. The CDR3, as DNA: TGTGCCAGCAGTAGGGGACAGGGCAGAGAGCAGTTCTTC. Amino acid sequence: CASSRGQGREQFF. The chain couples TRBV6-5 to TRBJ2-1; 9 nucleotides align to TRBD1. The CDR3 covers 13 residues. CDR1 is MNHEY and CDR2 is SVGAGI in the germline V gene. The ends lost 5 bases at V and 10 bases at J; junction bases unmatched: 6.

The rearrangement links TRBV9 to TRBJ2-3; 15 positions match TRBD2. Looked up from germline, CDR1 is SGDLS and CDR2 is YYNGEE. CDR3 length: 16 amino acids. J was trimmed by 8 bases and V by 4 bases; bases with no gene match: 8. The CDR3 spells CASSPRTSGRESTQYF. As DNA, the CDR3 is TGTGCCAGCAGCCCCCGGACTAGCGGGAGGGAAAGTACGCAGTATTTT.

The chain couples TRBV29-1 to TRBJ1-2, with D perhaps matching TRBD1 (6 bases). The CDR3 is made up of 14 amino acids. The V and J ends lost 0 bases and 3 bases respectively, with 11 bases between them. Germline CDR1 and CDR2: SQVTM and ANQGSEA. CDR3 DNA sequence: TGCAGCGTTGAAGATAACGACAGGTACTATGGCTACACCTTC. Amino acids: CSVEDNDRYYGYTF.

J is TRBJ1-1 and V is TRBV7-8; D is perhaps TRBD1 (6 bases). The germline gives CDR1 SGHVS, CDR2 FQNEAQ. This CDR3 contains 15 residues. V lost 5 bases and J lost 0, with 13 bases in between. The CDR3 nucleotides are TGTGCCAGCAGCCCGATGGGGGGGCTGAACACTGAAGCTTTCTTT. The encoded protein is CASSPMGGLNTEAFF.

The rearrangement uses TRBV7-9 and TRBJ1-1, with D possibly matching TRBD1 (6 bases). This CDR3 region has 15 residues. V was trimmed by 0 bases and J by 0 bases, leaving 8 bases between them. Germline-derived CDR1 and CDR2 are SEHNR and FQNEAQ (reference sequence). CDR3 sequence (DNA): TGTGCCAGCAGCTTAGCGCGGACAGTGAACACTGAAGCTTTCTTT. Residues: CASSLARTVNTEAFF.

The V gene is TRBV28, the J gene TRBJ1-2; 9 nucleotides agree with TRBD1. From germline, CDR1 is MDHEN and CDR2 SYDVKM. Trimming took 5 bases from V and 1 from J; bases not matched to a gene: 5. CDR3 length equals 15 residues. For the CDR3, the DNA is TGTGCCAGCAGTGAGGGACAGGGCCTTAACTATGGCTACACCTTC. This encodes CASSEGQGLNYGYTF.

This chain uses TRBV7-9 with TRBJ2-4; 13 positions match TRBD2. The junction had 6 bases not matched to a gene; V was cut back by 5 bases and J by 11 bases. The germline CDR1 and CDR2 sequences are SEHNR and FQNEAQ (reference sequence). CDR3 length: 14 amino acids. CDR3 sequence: CASSGLAGEVVQYF. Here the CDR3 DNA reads TGTGCCAGCAGCGGACTAGCGGGAGAGGTGGTTCAGTACTTC.

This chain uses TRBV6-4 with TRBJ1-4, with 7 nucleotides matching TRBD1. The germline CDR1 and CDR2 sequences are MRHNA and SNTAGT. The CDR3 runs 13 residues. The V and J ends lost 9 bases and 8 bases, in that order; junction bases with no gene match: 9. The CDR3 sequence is CASSDRAGEKLFF. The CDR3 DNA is TGTGCCAGTTCCGACAGGGCGGGGGAAAAACTGTTTTTT.

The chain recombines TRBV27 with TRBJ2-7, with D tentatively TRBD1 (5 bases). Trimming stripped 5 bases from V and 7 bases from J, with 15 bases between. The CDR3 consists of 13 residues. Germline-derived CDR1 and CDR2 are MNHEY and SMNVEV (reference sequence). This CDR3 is CASSQIETAEQYF. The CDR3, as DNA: TGTGCCAGCAGTCAAATCGAGACAGCTGAGCAGTACTTC.

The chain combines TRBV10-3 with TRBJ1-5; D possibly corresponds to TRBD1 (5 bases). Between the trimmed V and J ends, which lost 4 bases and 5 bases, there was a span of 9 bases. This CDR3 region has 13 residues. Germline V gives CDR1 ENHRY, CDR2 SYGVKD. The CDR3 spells CAISGRVDQPQHF. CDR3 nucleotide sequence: TGTGCCATCAGTGGCAGGGTCGATCAGCCCCAGCATTTT.

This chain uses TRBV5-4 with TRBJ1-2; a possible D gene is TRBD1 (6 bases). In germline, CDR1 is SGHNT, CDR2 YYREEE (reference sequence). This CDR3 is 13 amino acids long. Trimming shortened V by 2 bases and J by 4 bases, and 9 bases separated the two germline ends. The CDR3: CASSLRTVYGYTF. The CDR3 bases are TGTGCCAGCAGCTTACGGACAGTCTATGGCTACACCTTC.

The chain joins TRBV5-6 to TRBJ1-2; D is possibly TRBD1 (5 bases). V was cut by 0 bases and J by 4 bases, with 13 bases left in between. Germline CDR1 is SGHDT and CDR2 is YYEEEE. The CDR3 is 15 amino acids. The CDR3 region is CASSLAGGSIYGYTF. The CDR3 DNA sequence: TGTGCCAGCAGCTTGGCCGGGGGGTCAATCTATGGCTACACCTTC.

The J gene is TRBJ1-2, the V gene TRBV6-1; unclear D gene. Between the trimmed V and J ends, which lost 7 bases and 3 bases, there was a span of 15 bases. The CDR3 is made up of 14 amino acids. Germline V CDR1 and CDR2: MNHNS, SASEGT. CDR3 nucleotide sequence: TGTGCCAGCACTCAAGCGTCGGCGGACTATGGCTACACCTTC. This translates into CASTQASADYGYTF.

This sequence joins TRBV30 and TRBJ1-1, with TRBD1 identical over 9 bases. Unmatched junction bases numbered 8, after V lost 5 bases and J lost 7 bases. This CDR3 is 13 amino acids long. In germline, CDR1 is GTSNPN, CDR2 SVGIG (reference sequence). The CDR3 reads CAWGAGTGFEAFF. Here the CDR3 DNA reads TGTGCCTGGGGGGCCGGGACAGGGTTTGAAGCTTTCTTT.

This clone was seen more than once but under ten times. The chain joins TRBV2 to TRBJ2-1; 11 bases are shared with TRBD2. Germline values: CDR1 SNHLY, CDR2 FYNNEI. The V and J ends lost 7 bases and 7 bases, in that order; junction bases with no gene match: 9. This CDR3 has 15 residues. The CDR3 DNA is TGTGCCAGCAACCTAATAGCGGGGGGGCCGAATGAGCAGTTCTTC. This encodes CASNLIAGGPNEQFF.

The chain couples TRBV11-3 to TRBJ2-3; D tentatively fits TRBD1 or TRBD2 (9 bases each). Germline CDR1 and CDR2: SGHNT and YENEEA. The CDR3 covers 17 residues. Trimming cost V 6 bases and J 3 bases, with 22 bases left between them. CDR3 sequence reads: CASRTGGLAGVTDTQYF. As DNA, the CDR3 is TGTGCCAGCAGGACAGGGGGATTAGCGGGAGTTACAGATACGCAGTATTTT.